This T cell receptor beta chain was recovered during a study of OX40 agonist ivuxolimab in advanced cancers. Whole-study results and caveats: Clonal expansion among partial responders at 0.1-3.0 mg/kg ranked near the lowest.

A word on this clone: Its antigen is unknown.

This table comes from immunoSEQ multiplex PCR, and its TCRdb copy is limited to in-frame clones, with some not included. In the table there are about 71,000 clones, just under 95% of which are singletons. Germline loops: CDR1 MDHEN, CDR2 SYDVKM. Trimming cost V 3 bases and J 5 bases; bases outside gene matches: 8. The CDR3 length is 15 residues. With autoimmune disease history or systemic immunosuppression, patients were excluded. Sequenced here: CD4+ or CD8+ T cells sorted from blood, sampled in a trial of the OX40 agonist ivuxolimab. The origin of this receptor is an adult with an advanced solid tumor such as melanoma, head and neck, liver or kidney cancer. The chain carries TRBV28 and TRBJ2-3; 7 bases fit TRBD1. The CDR3 protein is CASSLERGRIDTQYF. The CDR3 bases are TGTGCCAGCAGTTTGGAGAGGGGGCGCATAGATACGCAGTATTTT.